A single sample is the source of the 27 T cell receptor beta chains below, sequenced in a study of cytomegalovirus exposure and HLA in healthy donors. This PCR relied on a set of 60 Vbeta primers and 13 Jbeta primers. Some clones are missing from TCRdb's copy, which holds only in-frame ones; the method was immunoSEQ multiplex PCR. This sample yields 200,000 to 250,000 clones, of which around four fifths are seen a single time; roughly 2.5% belongs to the top ten. The sample taken for sequencing was PBMCs. Every receptor here comes from an older woman in good health and CMV-seropositive.

This rearrangement joins TRBV11-2 to TRBJ2-7, with TRBD2 identical over 13 bases. Trimming removed 0 bases from V and 2 bases from J; junction bases left unmatched: 4. The CDR3 is made up of 17 amino acids. Germline lookup yields CDR1 SGHAT and CDR2 FQNNGV. CDR3 DNA sequence: TGTGCCAGCAGCTTAGAGCTCGGGACTAGCGGGGCCTACGAGCAGTACTTC. It is translated as CASSLELGTSGAYEQYF.

V and J are TRBV6-5 and TRBJ1-2; a weak D match, TRBD1 (5 bases). The germline CDR1 and CDR2 sequences are MNHEY and SVGAGI. The length of the CDR3 is 14 residues. The V end was cut by 0 bases, the J end by 5 bases, with 10 bases between. The CDR3 protein is CASSYSGRGYGYTF. The CDR3 DNA is TGTGCCAGCAGTTACTCGGGCCGGGGGTATGGCTACACCTTC.

The rearrangement joins TRBV7-8 to TRBJ2-5, with TRBD2 as a possible D gene (6 bases). V lost 4 bases and J lost 4, with 10 bases in between. CDR3 length: 13 residues. Per germline, CDR1 SGHVS and CDR2 FQNEAQ. CDR3 protein: CASSSGLPETQYF. The CDR3 DNA reads as TGTGCCAGCAGCTCGGGACTCCCAGAGACCCAGTACTTC.

The rearrangement joins TRBV27 to TRBJ2-3; possible D gene TRBD2, 6 bases. Germline V gene lookup returns CDR1 MNHEY and CDR2 SMNVEV (reference sequence). This CDR3 region has 13 residues. Trimming took 2 bases from V and 11 from J, leaving 14 bases between them. The CDR3 spells CASSLDWEEGQYF. As DNA, the CDR3 is TGTGCCAGCAGTTTAGATTGGGAGGAGGGGCAGTATTTT.

In its sample, this clone was seen a few times. The rearrangement joins TRBV5-1 to TRBJ2-7; D is undetermined. The CDR3 loop spans 14 amino acids. Trimming removed 5 bases at V and 5 bases at J, with 17 bases between. Germline V CDR1 and CDR2: SGHRS, YFSETQ. The CDR3 here is CASSPGEILDEQYF. CDR3 in DNA: TGCGCCAGCAGTCCTGGAGAAATTCTTGACGAGCAGTACTTC.

For the CDR3, the DNA is TGTGCCAGCAGCTTATCGCGGACTACCAACTACGAGCAGTACTTC. Its protein is CASSLSRTTNYEQYF. This chain connects TRBV7-3 to TRBJ2-7; tentatively, D is TRBD2 (6 bases). V was clipped by 2 bases and J by 3 bases, with 14 bases between them. The CDR3 length is 15 residues. The germline V gene has CDR1 SGHTA and CDR2 FQGTGA.

The table lists this clone with a count of one. The chain couples TRBV5-5 to TRBJ1-2, with D possibly TRBD1 on 5 matching bases. The CDR3 consists of 14 residues. V was clipped by 7 bases and J by 8 bases, with 21 bases between them. Germline loops: CDR1 SGHKS, CDR2 YYEKEE (reference sequence). The DNA for the CDR3 is TGTGCCAGCGGAGCAGGTCCGGGCCAGGGAGGCTACACCTTC. This encodes CASGAGPGQGGYTF.

This sequence joins TRBV7-9 and TRBJ2-7, with a tentative D call TRBD2 (7 bases). The V end was cut by 4 bases, the J end by 13 bases, with 14 bases between. This CDR3 has 11 amino acids. The germline gives CDR1 SEHNR, CDR2 FQNEAQ (reference sequence). Here the CDR3 DNA reads TGTGCCAGCAGCTCCGGGGGGCGCTGCTACTTC. It codes for CASSSGGRCYF. The full variable domain, with the rest looked up from reference TRBV7-9 and TRBJ2-7, is DTGVSQNPRHKITKRGQNVTFRCDPISEHNRLYWYRQTLGQGPEFLTYFQNEAQLEKSRLLSDRFSAERPKGSFSTLEIQRTEQGDSAMYLCASSSGGRCYFGPGTRLTVT.

This clone showed up just once. V gene TRBV7-2 combines with J gene TRBJ1-1; TRBD1 agrees at 7 bases. The CDR3 length is 14 residues. The V gene end was trimmed by 5 bases and the J gene end by 2 bases; junction bases not matched to a gene: 5. The V gene's germline CDR1 is SGHTA and CDR2 FQGNSA. The CDR3 protein is CASSADRDNTEAFF. The CDR3 DNA reads as TGTGCCAGCAGCGCCGACAGGGACAACACTGAAGCTTTCTTT.

V is TRBV5-1 and J is TRBJ1-5; D remains unclear. The CDR3 is made up of 15 amino acids. Per the germline V gene, CDR1 is SGHRS and CDR2 is YFSETQ. Trimming took off 5 bases at V and 4 bases at J, with 16 bases between the two ends. CDR3 nucleotide sequence: TGCGCCAGCAGTCCCGAGGGAGGTTGGAATCAGCCCCAGCATTTT. As protein: CASSPEGGWNQPQHF.

The chain combines TRBV5-1 with TRBJ2-5; 9 bases match TRBD2. This CDR3 has 17 amino acids. With V trimmed by 1 base and J by 5 bases, 12 bases remained unmatched. The germline gives CDR1 SGHRS, CDR2 YFSETQ. The DNA for the CDR3 is TGCGCCAGCAGCTTGTGGGCTAGCGGGAACCAGCGGGAGACCCAGTACTTC. Translating gives CASSLWASGNQRETQYF.

The chain carries TRBV9 and TRBJ2-5; 7 bases map to TRBD1. This CDR3 region has 15 residues. Germline CDR1 is SGDLS and CDR2 is YYNGEE. V lost 4 bases, J lost 5 bases, and 11 bases stayed unmatched. CDR3 region: CASSSNTGVGETQYF. CDR3 nucleotide sequence: TGTGCCAGCAGCTCAAATACAGGGGTCGGGGAGACCCAGTACTTC.

This clone was detected only a few times. The chain joins TRBV29-1 to TRBJ2-1, with 8 bases fitting TRBD2. The V and J ends lost 7 bases and 2 bases, in that order; junction bases with no gene match: 7. CDR3 length: 14 amino acids. In germline, CDR1 is SQVTM, CDR2 ANQGSEA. The CDR3 loop reads CSALAGGAYNEQFF. The DNA of the CDR3 is TGCAGCGCTCTAGCGGGTGGTGCCTACAATGAGCAGTTCTTC.

This sequence joins TRBV6-5 and TRBJ2-3, with TRBD2 identical over 7 bases. Per the germline V gene, CDR1 is MNHEY and CDR2 is SVGAGI. Trimming at V came to 6 bases and at J to 2 bases, leaving 8 bases not matched to a gene. This CDR3 comprises 15 residues. The CDR3 nucleotides are TGTGCCAGCAGCGGGGGGAGGGAGAACACAGATACGCAGTATTTT. It yields the protein CASSGGRENTDTQYF.

This chain uses TRBV19 with TRBJ1-1, with TRBD1 as a possible D gene (6 bases). CDR1 is LNHDA, CDR2 SQIVND, per germline (reference sequence). The CDR3 is 14 amino acids. The V end was cut by 3 bases, the J end by 6 bases, with 14 bases between. CDR3 in DNA: TGTGCCAGTAGTATTTGGGGGCGGGCATCTGAAGCTTTCTTT. Its protein product is CASSIWGRASEAFF.

The chain links TRBV7-2 to TRBJ1-1; D may be TRBD1 (6 bases). CDR1 is SGHTA and CDR2 is FQGNSA in the germline V gene. The CDR3 extends over 13 amino acids. V was clipped by 0 bases and J by 7 bases, with 9 bases between them. The CDR3, as DNA: TGTGCCAGCAGCTTAGCAGGGACAATTGAAGCTTTCTTT. Translation: CASSLAGTIEAFF.

Notes on this clone: The sample has other DNA sequences that encode this CDR3 too. The V and J genes are TRBV5-1 and TRBJ1-1; 7 nucleotides line up with TRBD1. CDR1 is SGHRS and CDR2 is YFSETQ in the germline V gene. This CDR3 region has 14 residues. The J segment lost 1 base and the V segment lost 0 bases, leaving 0 bases of the junction unmatched. Here the CDR3 reads CASSLDRGNTEAFF. CDR3 nucleotide sequence: TGCGCCAGCAGCTTGGACAGGGGGAACACTGAAGCTTTCTTT.

V gene TRBV7-9 combines with J gene TRBJ1-6, with unresolved D. The V gene's germline CDR1 is SEHNR and CDR2 FQNEAQ (reference sequence). The CDR3 contains 14 residues. Trimming removed 3 bases from V and 7 bases from J, with 10 bases in between. The CDR3 DNA reads TGTGCCAGCAGCTTTCTAACAGAGAATTCACCCCTCCACTTT. Amino acid sequence: CASSFLTENSPLHF.

This clone was found a few times. The chain combines TRBV10-3 with TRBJ2-3; 8 nucleotides match TRBD2. Unmatched junction bases numbered 8, after V lost 3 bases and J lost 0 bases. Germline V CDR1 and CDR2: ENHRY, SYGVKD. This CDR3 region has 17 residues. The CDR3 nucleotides are TGTGCCATCAGTGAAGGCGGGGGGTTTCTTAGCACAGATACGCAGTATTTT. This gives the protein CAISEGGGFLSTDTQYF.

The sample holds one count of this clone. The V gene is TRBV30, the J gene TRBJ1-1, with D unclear. Germline-derived CDR1 and CDR2 are GTSNPN and SVGIG (reference sequence). V lost 0 bases, J lost 6 bases, and 8 bases lay in between. CDR3 length: 12 amino acids. CDR3 protein: CAWSVTGSEAFF. As DNA, the CDR3 is TGTGCCTGGAGTGTAACGGGATCTGAAGCTTTCTTT.

The gene calls are TRBV2 and TRBJ1-1; TRBD1 might be the D (5 bases). From germline, CDR1 is SNHLY and CDR2 FYNNEI. The CDR3 loop spans 17 amino acids. V was cut by 1 base and J by 3 bases, with 18 bases left in between. The CDR3 is CASSEVGGGRVHTEAFF. The CDR3 nucleotides read TGTGCCAGCAGTGAAGTTGGTGGTGGCAGGGTCCACACTGAAGCTTTCTTT.

V gene TRBV7-8 combines with J gene TRBJ1-1; 7 positions match TRBD1. Unmatched junction bases numbered 2, after V lost 0 bases and J lost 4 bases. This CDR3 spans 14 amino acids. Germline CDR1 reads SGHVS; CDR2 reads FQNEAQ. The CDR3, as DNA: TGTGCCAGCAGCTTAGCAGGGGGCGGCACTGAAGCTTTCTTT. Protein: CASSLAGGGTEAFF.

The chain uses TRBV7-8 and TRBJ2-1; 7 bases are a match to TRBD2. The CDR3 is 15 residues long. V shed 3 bases and J 3 bases; nucleotides not matched to a gene: 5. The V gene's germline CDR1 is SGHVS and CDR2 FQNEAQ. CDR3 in DNA: TGTGCCAGCAGCTTCGCGGCTAGCGGCTACAATGAGCAGTTCTTC. Translation: CASSFAASGYNEQFF. Full variable domain (missing parts from reference TRBV7-8 and TRBJ2-1): GAGVSQSPRYKVAKRGQDVALRCDPISGHVSLFWYQQALGQGPEFLTYFQNEAQLDKSGLPSDRFFAERPEGSVSTLKIQRTQQEDSAVYLCASSFAASGYNEQFFGPGTRLTVL.

The chain has TRBV5-6 and TRBJ2-6, with 8 bases that match TRBD2. The CDR3 totals 16 residues. V shed 2 bases and J 5 bases; nucleotides not matched to a gene: 6. Germline V gives CDR1 SGHDT, CDR2 YYEEEE. The CDR3 here is CASSLPGLVRANVLTF. In nucleotides, the CDR3 is TGTGCCAGCAGCTTACCGGGACTAGTGAGGGCCAACGTCCTGACTTTC.

This chain links TRBV29-1 with TRBJ2-3, with TRBD1 matching 8 bases. This CDR3 has 14 amino acids. CDR1 is SQVTM and CDR2 is ANQGSEA in the germline V gene. V was clipped by 7 bases and J by 5 bases; unmatched bases: 11. Here the CDR3 DNA reads TGCAGCGCCCCGACAGGGGCTGGTGTAGATACGCAGTATTTT. Translation gives CSAPTGAGVDTQYF.

The chain joins TRBV9 to TRBJ1-3; D possibly corresponds to TRBD1 (5 bases). Germline CDR1 reads SGDLS; CDR2 reads YYNGEE. This CDR3 comprises 15 residues. V shed 4 bases and J shed 0 bases, with 11 bases lying between them. The DNA for the CDR3 is TGTGCCAGCAGCATAGACAGTGACTCTGGAAACACCATATATTTT. Its translation: CASSIDSDSGNTIYF.

In this sample, this clone turned up once. This chain joins TRBV7-8 and TRBJ2-7, with 8 bases aligning to TRBD1. Germline V gives CDR1 SGHVS, CDR2 FQNEAQ. The CDR3 loop spans 15 amino acids. V dropped 1 base and J dropped 6; count of bases not matched to a gene: 8. The CDR3 protein is CASSLDQGARGEQYF. For the CDR3, the DNA is TGTGCCAGCAGCTTAGATCAGGGGGCGCGGGGCGAGCAGTACTTC. Drawing the rest from reference TRBV7-8 and TRBJ2-7, the complete variable domain is GAGVSQSPRYKVAKRGQDVALRCDPISGHVSLFWYQQALGQGPEFLTYFQNEAQLDKSGLPSDRFFAERPEGSVSTLKIQRTQQEDSAVYLCASSLDQGARGEQYFGPGTRLTVT.